A selection of T cell receptor beta chains follows, all from one sample in a study of blood T cell repertoires in COVID-19. Clones were sequenced by immunoSEQ multiplex PCR, and TCRdb holds only the in-frame ones, with some missing. The data show some 87,000 clones, 65% to 85% seen once. Specimen: peripheral blood. The source is a man of 80 years or more with active or convalescent COVID-19. The CDR3 runs from the conserved cysteine through the conserved F or W. D genes are given only for firm matches. Expanded clones are given a class, and other clones once, few, many or no size at all.

v_gene	j_gene	d_gene	abundance	CDR3aa	CDR3nt
TRBV9	TRBJ2-7	.	.	CASSPRQGGTSNEQYF	TGTGCCAGCAGTCCTAGACAGGGGGGGACTAGTAACGAGCAGTACTTC
TRBV28	TRBJ1-6	.	.	CASRPGGALSYNSPLHF	TGTGCCAGCAGACCAGGAGGCGCTTTATCCTATAATTCACCCCTCCACTTT
TRBV10-1	TRBJ1-1	.	.	CASRRQINTEAFF	TGCGCCAGCAGGAGACAGATTAACACTGAAGCTTTCTTT
TRBV25-1	TRBJ1-6	.	.	CASSEYQGYNSPLHF	TGTGCCAGCAGTGAATACCAGGGTTATAATTCACCCCTCCACTTT
TRBV7-9	TRBJ2-7	.	.	CASSPLVRGHEQYF	TGTGCCAGCAGCCCGCTGGTACGAGGTCACGAGCAGTACTTC
TRBV4-1	TRBJ1-3	TRBD1	.	CASSHLGQAKGNTIYF	TGCGCCAGCAGCCACTTAGGACAGGCCAAAGGAAACACCATATATTTT
TRBV28	TRBJ1-3	.	.	CASIPGQRGNTIYF	TGTGCCAGCATCCCCGGACAACGTGGAAACACCATATATTTT
TRBV18	TRBJ1-4	TRBD1	.	CASSPRGPDEKLFF	TGTGCCAGCTCACCGAGGGGGCCGGATGAAAAACTGTTTTTT
TRBV6-1	TRBJ1-5	.	.	CASSEMGSGLGYSNQPQHF	TGTGCCAGCAGTGAAATGGGGTCAGGGCTGGGATATAGCAATCAGCCCCAGCATTTT
TRBV3-1/TRBV3-2	TRBJ2-3	.	.	CASSQDLAVPDTQYF	TGTGCCAGCAGCCAAGATTTGGCAGTACCAGATACGCAGTATTTT
TRBV27	TRBJ2-7	TRBD1	.	CASSPRQGARHEQYF	TGTGCCAGCAGTCCTCGACAGGGAGCCCGCCACGAGCAGTACTTC
TRBV11-3	TRBJ2-4	TRBD2	.	CASSLGGDRGGGHIQYF	TGTGCCAGCAGCTTAGGTGGGGACCGGGGCGGGGGGCACATTCAGTACTTC
TRBV7-9	TRBJ1-3	.	.	CASSLWSGAGNTIYF	TGTGCCAGCAGCTTATGGTCAGGGGCTGGAAACACCATATATTTT
TRBV10-3	TRBJ1-1	TRBD1	.	CAIREVGQREAFF	TGTGCCATCAGGGAAGTGGGACAGCGAGAAGCTTTCTTT
TRBV11-3	TRBJ2-1	.	.	CASSLDATTYNEQFF	TGTGCCAGCAGCTTAGACGCCACAACCTACAATGAGCAGTTCTTC
TRBV19	TRBJ2-7	TRBD1	.	CATGLGQGAYEQYF	TGTGCCACCGGGTTAGGACAGGGGGCCTACGAGCAGTACTTC
TRBV7-2	TRBJ2-7	TRBD1	few	CASVDRASSYEQYF	TGTGCCAGCGTGGACAGGGCAAGCTCCTACGAGCAGTACTTC
TRBV5-8	TRBJ2-7	TRBD2	.	CASSYERTRDEQYF	TGTGCCAGCAGCTACGAAAGGACTAGGGACGAGCAGTACTTC
TRBV3-1/TRBV3-2	TRBJ2-7	TRBD1	once	CASSQKGQVPRQYF	TGTGCCAGCAGCCAAAAGGGACAGGTCCCCAGGCAGTACTTC
TRBV2	TRBJ2-1	TRBD1	.	CASSVRQGNEQFF	TGTGCCAGCAGTGTTCGACAGGGAAATGAGCAGTTCTTC
TRBV7-9	TRBJ1-1	.	.	CASSFFIGANTEAFF	TGTGCCAGCAGCTTCTTTATTGGAGCGAACACTGAAGCTTTCTTT
TRBV5-1	TRBJ1-4	.	.	CASSFGQPDEKLFF	TGCGCCAGCAGCTTCGGACAGCCAGATGAAAAACTGTTTTTT
TRBV3-1/TRBV3-2	TRBJ2-3	.	.	CASSRDPTGTQYF	TGTGCCAGCAGCCGAGACCCGACAGGTACGCAGTATTTT
TRBV6-4	TRBJ2-1	TRBD2	.	CASSDPRRGSGGAHEQFF	TGTGCCAGCAGTGACCCCCGGAGGGGTAGCGGGGGGGCCCATGAGCAGTTCTTC
TRBV28	TRBJ1-4	TRBD1	.	CASSPGQGGNEKLFF	TGTGCCAGCAGTCCGGGACAGGGGGGTAATGAAAAACTGTTTTTT
TRBV19	TRBJ1-5	.	once	CASSSGQFQPQHF	TGTGCCAGTAGTAGCGGACAGTTTCAGCCCCAGCATTTT
TRBV2	TRBJ2-1	TRBD2	.	CASRPGTSGSSEQFF	TGTGCCAGCAGGCCCGGGACTAGCGGATCTAGTGAGCAGTTCTTC
TRBV5-5	TRBJ2-3	TRBD2	.	CASSISGATDTQYF	TGTGCCAGCAGCATCAGCGGGGCCACAGATACGCAGTATTTT
TRBV5-4	TRBJ2-3	TRBD2	once	CASYSGGSTDTQYF	TGTGCCAGTTACTCCGGGGGGAGCACAGATACGCAGTATTTT
TRBV4-1	TRBJ2-5	.	.	CASQPRGEIGETQYF	TGCGCCAGTCAGCCCAGGGGTGAGATTGGGGAGACCCAGTACTTC
TRBV5-1	TRBJ1-2	.	.	CASSTGGGWGYTF	TGCGCCAGCAGCACCGGCGGGGGCTGGGGCTACACCTTC
TRBV9	TRBJ1-3	.	.	CASSIRDGGDSGNTIYF	TGTGCCAGCAGCATCCGGGACGGCGGGGATTCTGGAAACACCATATATTTT
TRBV28	TRBJ2-1	.	.	CASSRSGEDHEQFF	TGTGCCAGCAGTCGGTCAGGGGAAGACCATGAGCAGTTCTTC
TRBV9	TRBJ1-3	.	.	CASSVTLDFAGNTIYF	TGTGCCAGCAGCGTCACCTTGGACTTCGCTGGAAACACCATATATTTT
TRBV12-3/TRBV12-4	TRBJ2-7	TRBD2	.	CASSLGGSYEQYF	TGTGCCAGCAGTTTAGGCGGGAGCTACGAGCAGTACTTC
TRBV13	TRBJ2-3	TRBD2	.	CASSPTSGTLTDTQYF	TGTGCCAGCAGTCCGACTAGCGGGACCCTCACAGATACGCAGTATTTT
TRBV4-1	TRBJ2-5	.	.	CASSRQTGVQETQYF	TGCGCCAGCAGCCGTCAGACAGGTGTACAAGAGACCCAGTACTTC
TRBV7-8	TRBJ2-4	TRBD2	.	CASSLRRGDYQYF	TGTGCCAGCAGCTTAAGACGCGGGGACTATCAGTACTTC
TRBV6-5	TRBJ1-2	.	.	CASRGGGLDGYTF	TGTGCCAGCAGGGGAGGGGGATTGGATGGCTACACCTTC
TRBV2	TRBJ2-1	TRBD2	.	CASTGLAGGDNEQFF	TGTGCCAGCACTGGGCTAGCGGGAGGGGACAATGAGCAGTTCTTC
TRBV5-1	TRBJ2-2	.	.	CASSLAHIGELFF	TGCGCCAGCAGCTTGGCCCACATCGGGGAGCTGTTTTTT
TRBV9	TRBJ1-4	TRBD1	.	CASSVEGTGGQKLFF	TGTGCCAGCAGCGTAGAAGGGACAGGGGGCCAAAAACTGTTTTTT
TRBV6-6	TRBJ1-5	.	.	CASSPSGVHQPQHF	TGTGCCAGCAGCCCGTCCGGGGTGCATCAGCCCCAGCATTTT
TRBV29-1	TRBJ1-1	.	.	CSVVADNTEAFF	TGCAGCGTTGTTGCAGATAACACTGAAGCTTTCTTT
TRBV6-6	TRBJ1-5	.	.	CASSVFRQEYQPQHF	TGTGCCAGCTCAGTTTTTCGGCAGGAATATCAGCCCCAGCATTTT
TRBV7-2	TRBJ1-4	.	few	CASSLGGLGGEKLFF	TGTGCCAGCAGCTTAGGGGGACTAGGAGGGGAAAAACTGTTTTTT
TRBV30	TRBJ1-1	.	.	CAWNGQKMNTEAFF	TGTGCCTGGAACGGTCAAAAGATGAACACTGAAGCTTTCTTT